The source of this T cell receptor beta chain is a study of T cells in tuberculosis. Cells were sorted from thawed PBMC rested overnight and stained with GMM-loaded CD1B tetramer, viability dye and anti-CD3. The lipid loaded on the CD1B tetramers was C32 glucose monomycolate from Rhodococcus equi. Tetramer-sorted PBMC had been CD14 monocyte-depleted before freezing. From each donor, about 100,000 tetramer-negative cells were sorted. The CDR3 spans 12 residues. Germline loops: CDR1 MNHEY, CDR2 SVGAGI. V gave up 5 bases and J gave up 4 bases, with 8 bases separating them. Sequencing of TCR-alpha and TCR-beta chains was unpaired. Data came from immunoSEQ multiplex PCR; TCRdb stores just in-frame clones and leaves some out. Of around 50,000 clones in the sample, 88% were seen once.

This clonotype originated in an adult woman with latent tuberculosis. What was sequenced was CD1b-GMM tetramer-negative cells sorted from PBMCs. The J gene is TRBJ1-2, the V gene TRBV6-5, with a tentative D call TRBD1 (6 bases). Written as DNA, the CDR3 is TGTGCCAGCAGTCCCAGGGGCTATGGCTACACCTTC. Its protein product is CASSPRGYGYTF.